This T cell receptor beta chain emerged from a study of cytomegalovirus exposure and HLA in healthy donors. This table comes from immunoSEQ multiplex PCR, and its TCRdb copy is limited to in-frame clones, with some not included. This sample has under 200,000 clones, with around nine tenths found just once. This CDR3 is 14 amino acids long. Germline trimming cut 0 bases from V and 6 bases from J; bases unmatched to any gene: 5. Germline loops: CDR1 SGHRS, CDR2 YFSETQ. The receptor's source is a woman between 18 and 29 years old in good health and CMV-seronegative. The chain uses TRBV5-1 and TRBJ1-2; 7 nucleotides agree with TRBD1. The sequenced material came from PBMCs. The CDR3: CASSLAQGVNGYTF. The CDR3 nucleotides are TGCGCCAGCAGCTTGGCCCAGGGGGTTAATGGCTACACCTTC.